A selection of T cell receptor beta chains follows, all from one sample in a study of shared clonotypes between healthy human individuals. TCRdb's copy holds only in-frame clones and misses some; the assay was immunoSEQ multiplex PCR. The sample includes approximately 530,000 clones, about 96% of them seen just once. Sequencing was done on a sample of naive CD4+ T cells sorted from blood. The receptors derive from a woman aged 25 to 39 in good health. CDR3s include the opening cysteine and the closing phenylalanine or tryptophan. The order of the fields is clone size, D gene, J gene, V gene, CDR3 protein, CDR3 DNA. A D gene is named only where the DNA matches it firmly. Not every row has a clone size; where given, it reads once, few, many or a size class.

abundance: NA; d_gene: TRBD2; j_gene: TRBJ2-7; v_gene: TRBV27; CDR3aa: CASSLESLAGQVYEQYF; CDR3nt: TGTGCCAGCAGTTTAGAGAGCCTAGCGGGGCAAGTATACGAGCAGTACTTC
abundance: NA; d_gene: NA; j_gene: TRBJ2-7; v_gene: TRBV21-1; CDR3aa: CASSHRWKQGPPSYEQYF; CDR3nt: TGTGCCAGCAGCCATAGGTGGAAACAGGGGCCCCCCTCCTACGAGCAGTACTTC
abundance: NA; d_gene: NA; j_gene: TRBJ1-2; v_gene: TRBV18; CDR3aa: CASSTGTDFYYGYTF; CDR3nt: TGTGCCAGCTCAACGGGGACGGACTTTTACTATGGCTACACCTTC
abundance: NA; d_gene: NA; j_gene: TRBJ1-1; v_gene: TRBV5-4; CDR3aa: CASSLFDRMNTEAFF; CDR3nt: TGTGCCAGCAGCTTGTTTGACAGAATGAACACTGAAGCTTTCTTT
abundance: NA; d_gene: NA; j_gene: TRBJ2-6; v_gene: TRBV18; CDR3aa: CASSPRPGGSGANVLTF; CDR3nt: TGTGCCAGCTCACCACGGCCCGGGGGCTCTGGGGCCAACGTCCTGACTTTC
abundance: NA; d_gene: NA; j_gene: TRBJ2-3; v_gene: TRBV25-1; CDR3aa: CASSAALPSTDTQYF; CDR3nt: TGTGCCAGCAGCGCGGCCCTACCTAGCACAGATACGCAGTATTTT
abundance: once; d_gene: NA; j_gene: TRBJ2-5; v_gene: TRBV2; CDR3aa: CASLRGEGETQYF; CDR3nt: TGTGCCAGCTTGAGGGGTGAGGGAGAGACCCAGTACTTC
abundance: NA; d_gene: NA; j_gene: TRBJ1-5; v_gene: TRBV7-8; CDR3aa: CASSPSRVRNQPQHF; CDR3nt: TGTGCCAGCAGCCCGTCGAGGGTTCGCAATCAGCCCCAGCATTTT
abundance: NA; d_gene: NA; j_gene: TRBJ2-3; v_gene: TRBV28; CDR3aa: CASSLRHIQGRDTQYF; CDR3nt: TGTGCCAGCAGTTTAAGGCACATACAGGGTAGGGATACGCAGTATTTT
abundance: NA; d_gene: NA; j_gene: TRBJ2-7; v_gene: TRBV19; CDR3aa: CATNNYEQYF; CDR3nt: TGTGCCACTAATAACTACGAGCAGTACTTC
abundance: NA; d_gene: NA; j_gene: TRBJ1-3; v_gene: TRBV11-2; CDR3aa: CASSLTKASGNTIYF; CDR3nt: TGTGCCAGCAGCTTAACTAAGGCTTCTGGAAACACCATATATTTT
abundance: NA; d_gene: NA; j_gene: TRBJ1-4; v_gene: TRBV11-2; CDR3aa: CASSSGPNEKLFF; CDR3nt: TGTGCCAGCAGCTCGGGACCCAATGAAAAACTGTTTTTT
abundance: NA; d_gene: TRBD1; j_gene: TRBJ1-5; v_gene: TRBV18; CDR3aa: CASSPTGPNPNQPQHF; CDR3nt: TGTGCCAGCTCACCGACAGGGCCTAATCCCAATCAGCCCCAGCATTTT
abundance: once; d_gene: NA; j_gene: TRBJ2-2; v_gene: TRBV19; CDR3aa: CASSTTVNGELFF; CDR3nt: TGTGCCAGTAGTACAACAGTCAACGGGGAGCTGTTTTTT
abundance: NA; d_gene: NA; j_gene: TRBJ2-2; v_gene: TRBV14; CDR3aa: CASSQGPLSAGRITGELFF; CDR3nt: TGTGCCAGCAGCCAGGGCCCCCTTAGCGCGGGGAGAATAACCGGGGAGCTGTTTTTT
abundance: NA; d_gene: NA; j_gene: TRBJ1-4; v_gene: TRBV27; CDR3aa: CASSSERWNEKLFF; CDR3nt: TGTGCCAGCAGTTCGGAACGGTGGAATGAAAAACTGTTTTTT
abundance: NA; d_gene: NA; j_gene: TRBJ2-1; v_gene: TRBV11-2; CDR3aa: CASSLANEQFF; CDR3nt: TGTGCCAGCAGCTTAGCCAATGAGCAGTTCTTC
abundance: NA; d_gene: NA; j_gene: TRBJ2-5; v_gene: TRBV18; CDR3aa: CASSPRASQETQYF; CDR3nt: TGTGCCAGCTCACCACGGGCATCACAAGAGACCCAGTACTTC
abundance: NA; d_gene: TRBD1; j_gene: TRBJ1-4; v_gene: TRBV5-4; CDR3aa: CASSLTGQARTNEKLFF; CDR3nt: TGTGCCAGCAGCTTGACTGGACAGGCCCGAACTAATGAAAAACTGTTTTTT
abundance: NA; d_gene: TRBD1; j_gene: TRBJ1-1; v_gene: TRBV7-2; CDR3aa: CASSMGQSNTEAFF; CDR3nt: TGTGCCAGCAGCATGGGACAGTCGAACACTGAAGCTTTCTTT
abundance: NA; d_gene: NA; j_gene: TRBJ2-1; v_gene: TRBV5-6; CDR3aa: CASSSARLGPYNEQFF; CDR3nt: TGTGCCAGCAGCTCGGCACGTTTGGGCCCCTACAATGAGCAGTTCTTC
abundance: NA; d_gene: NA; j_gene: TRBJ1-4; v_gene: TRBV7-9; CDR3aa: CASSLVEGEKLFF; CDR3nt: TGTGCCAGCAGCTTAGTCGAGGGCGAAAAACTGTTTTTT
abundance: NA; d_gene: NA; j_gene: TRBJ2-5; v_gene: TRBV10-1; CDR3aa: CASSEGGSETQYF; CDR3nt: TGCGCCAGCAGTGAAGGAGGGAGCGAGACCCAGTACTTC
abundance: NA; d_gene: TRBD1; j_gene: TRBJ2-1; v_gene: TRBV10-1; CDR3aa: CASSRQGWNEQFF; CDR3nt: TGCGCCAGCAGTCGACAGGGTTGGAATGAGCAGTTCTTC
abundance: NA; d_gene: NA; j_gene: TRBJ2-3; v_gene: TRBV19; CDR3aa: CASSIGGLSTDTQYF; CDR3nt: TGTGCCAGTAGTATAGGTGGGCTTAGCACAGATACGCAGTATTTT
abundance: once; d_gene: TRBD1; j_gene: TRBJ1-5; v_gene: TRBV28; CDR3aa: CASSSGTGYNQPQHF; CDR3nt: TGTGCCAGCAGCTCCGGGACAGGGTACAATCAGCCCCAGCATTTT
abundance: once; d_gene: TRBD2; j_gene: TRBJ2-7; v_gene: TRBV7-6; CDR3aa: CASSASGSSYEQYF; CDR3nt: TGTGCCAGCAGTGCTAGCGGGAGCTCCTACGAGCAGTACTTC
abundance: NA; d_gene: NA; j_gene: TRBJ2-1; v_gene: TRBV6-5; CDR3aa: CASRFDRRNEQFF; CDR3nt: TGTGCCAGCAGGTTTGACAGGCGGAATGAGCAGTTCTTC
abundance: few; d_gene: NA; j_gene: TRBJ2-7; v_gene: TRBV6-4; CDR3aa: CASSDQGSYEQYF; CDR3nt: TGTGCCAGCAGTGATCAGGGCTCCTACGAGCAGTACTTC
abundance: NA; d_gene: TRBD1; j_gene: TRBJ1-2; v_gene: TRBV7-9; CDR3aa: CASSQTGYYGYTF; CDR3nt: TGTGCCAGCAGCCAGACAGGGTACTATGGCTACACCTTC
abundance: NA; d_gene: NA; j_gene: TRBJ2-3; v_gene: TRBV5-6; CDR3aa: CASSSTVSTDTQYF; CDR3nt: TGTGCCAGCAGCTCGACTGTTAGCACAGATACGCAGTATTTT
abundance: NA; d_gene: NA; j_gene: TRBJ1-1; v_gene: TRBV5-1; CDR3aa: CASTPSTSNTEAFF; CDR3nt: TGCGCCAGCACCCCCTCTACTTCGAACACTGAAGCTTTCTTT
abundance: NA; d_gene: NA; j_gene: TRBJ2-7; v_gene: TRBV6-6; CDR3aa: CASSYSRLATTHEQYF; CDR3nt: TGTGCCAGCAGTTACTCGAGGCTAGCTACGACCCACGAGCAGTACTTC
abundance: NA; d_gene: NA; j_gene: TRBJ2-7; v_gene: TRBV5-1; CDR3aa: CASNPGTAGEQYF; CDR3nt: TGCGCCAGCAACCCCGGGACAGCGGGGGAGCAGTACTTC
abundance: NA; d_gene: TRBD1; j_gene: TRBJ1-5; v_gene: TRBV2; CDR3aa: CASSEDRGTMSPQHF; CDR3nt: TGTGCCAGCAGTGAGGACAGGGGGACAATGTCGCCCCAGCATTTT
abundance: NA; d_gene: NA; j_gene: TRBJ2-5; v_gene: TRBV15; CDR3aa: CATSRSSPLAPQETQYF; CDR3nt: TGTGCCACCAGCAGAAGCAGCCCCCTGGCCCCCCAAGAGACCCAGTACTTC